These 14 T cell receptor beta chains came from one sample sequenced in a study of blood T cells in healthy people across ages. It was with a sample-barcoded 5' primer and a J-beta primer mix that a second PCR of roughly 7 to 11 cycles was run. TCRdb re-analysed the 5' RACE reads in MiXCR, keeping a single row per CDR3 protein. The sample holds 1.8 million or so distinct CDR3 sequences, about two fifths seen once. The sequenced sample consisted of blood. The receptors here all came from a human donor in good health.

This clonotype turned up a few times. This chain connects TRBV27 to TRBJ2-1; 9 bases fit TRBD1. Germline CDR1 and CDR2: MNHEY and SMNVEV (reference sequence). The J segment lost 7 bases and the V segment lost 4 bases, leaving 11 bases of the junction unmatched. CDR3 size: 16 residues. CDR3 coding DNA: TGTGCCAGCAGTTACCTTGGGACAGGGTGGGGGAATGAGCAGTTCTTC. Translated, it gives CASSYLGTGWGNEQFF.

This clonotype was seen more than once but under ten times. CDR3 coding DNA: TGTGCCACCAGCAGAGGAAGTTCGGACACTGAAGCTTTCTTT. Its translation: CATSRGSSDTEAFF. The J gene is TRBJ1-1, the V gene TRBV15, with no clear D. This CDR3 has 14 residues. Germline CDR1 LNHNV, CDR2 YYDKDF (reference sequence). The V end was cut by 1 base, the J end by 3 bases, with 9 bases between.

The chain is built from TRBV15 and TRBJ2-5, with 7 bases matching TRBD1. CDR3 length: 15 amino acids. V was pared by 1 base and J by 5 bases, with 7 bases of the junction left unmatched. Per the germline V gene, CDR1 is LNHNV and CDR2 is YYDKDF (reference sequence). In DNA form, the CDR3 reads TGTGCCACCAGCAGAGCTACAGGGGTACGGGAGACCCAGTACTTC. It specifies CATSRATGVRETQYF.

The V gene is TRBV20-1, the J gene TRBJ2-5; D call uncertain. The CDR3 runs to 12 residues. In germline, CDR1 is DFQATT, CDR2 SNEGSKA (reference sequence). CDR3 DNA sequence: TGCATCGGTACCGGCCATCAAGAGACCCAGTACTTC. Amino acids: CIGTGHQETQYF.

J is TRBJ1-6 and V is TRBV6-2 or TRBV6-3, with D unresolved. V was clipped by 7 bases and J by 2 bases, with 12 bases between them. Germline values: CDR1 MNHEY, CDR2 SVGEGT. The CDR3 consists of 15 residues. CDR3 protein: CASIAGSPYNSPLHF. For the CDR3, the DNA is TGTGCCAGCATCGCGGGCAGCCCCTATAATTCACCCCTCCACTTT.

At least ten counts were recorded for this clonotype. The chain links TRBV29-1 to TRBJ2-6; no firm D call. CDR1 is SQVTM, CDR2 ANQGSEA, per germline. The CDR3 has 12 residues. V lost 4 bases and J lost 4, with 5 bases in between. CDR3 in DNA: TGCAGCGTTGGGACCGGGGCCAACGTCCTGACTTTC. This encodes CSVGTGANVLTF.

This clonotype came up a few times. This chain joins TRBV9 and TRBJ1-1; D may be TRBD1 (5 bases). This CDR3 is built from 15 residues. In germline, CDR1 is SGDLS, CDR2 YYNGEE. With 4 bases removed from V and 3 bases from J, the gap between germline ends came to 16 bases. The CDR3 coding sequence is TGTGCCAGCAGCAAACACCGGGACGGTGACACTGAAGCTTTCTTT. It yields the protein CASSKHRDGDTEAFF.

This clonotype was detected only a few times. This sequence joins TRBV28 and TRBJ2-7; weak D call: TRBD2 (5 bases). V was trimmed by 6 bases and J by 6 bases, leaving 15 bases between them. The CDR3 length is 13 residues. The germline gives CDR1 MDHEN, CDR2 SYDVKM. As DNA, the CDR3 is TGTGCCAGCAGAAGTTTTGGTGCGGGCGAGCAGTACTTC. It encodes CASRSFGAGEQYF. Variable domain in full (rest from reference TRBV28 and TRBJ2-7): DVKVTQSSRYLVKRTGEKVFLECVQDMDHENMFWYRQDPGLGLRLIYFSYDVKMKEKGDIPEGYSVSREKKERFSLILESASTNQTSMYLCASRSFGAGEQYFGPGTRLTVT.

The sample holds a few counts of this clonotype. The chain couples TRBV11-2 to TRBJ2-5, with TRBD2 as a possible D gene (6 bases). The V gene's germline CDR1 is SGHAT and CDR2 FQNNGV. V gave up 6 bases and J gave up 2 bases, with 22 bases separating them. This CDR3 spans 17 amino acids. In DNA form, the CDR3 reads TGTGCCAGCAGACTAAGGTACGGCGGGGAAGCTCAAGAGACCCAGTACTTC. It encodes CASRLRYGGEAQETQYF. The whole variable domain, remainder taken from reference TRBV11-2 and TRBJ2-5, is EAGVAQSPRYKIIEKRQSVAFWCNPISGHATLYWYQQILGQGPKLLIQFQNNGVVDDSQLPKDRFSAERLKGVDSTLKIQPAKLEDSAVYLCASRLRYGGEAQETQYFGPGTRLLVL.

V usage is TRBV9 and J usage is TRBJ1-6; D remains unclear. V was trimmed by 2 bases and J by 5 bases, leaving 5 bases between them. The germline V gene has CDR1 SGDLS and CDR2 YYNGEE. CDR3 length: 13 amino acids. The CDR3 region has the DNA TGTGCCAGCAGCGTCTCGAATAATTCACCCCTCCACTTT. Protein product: CASSVSNNSPLHF.

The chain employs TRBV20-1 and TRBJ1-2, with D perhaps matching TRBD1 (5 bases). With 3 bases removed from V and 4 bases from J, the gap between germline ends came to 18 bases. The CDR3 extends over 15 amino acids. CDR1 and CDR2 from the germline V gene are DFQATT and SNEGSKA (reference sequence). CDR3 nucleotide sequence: TGCAGTGCTAGTGAAAGGGGCCTGGGGAGCTATGGCTACACCTTC. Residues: CSASERGLGSYGYTF.

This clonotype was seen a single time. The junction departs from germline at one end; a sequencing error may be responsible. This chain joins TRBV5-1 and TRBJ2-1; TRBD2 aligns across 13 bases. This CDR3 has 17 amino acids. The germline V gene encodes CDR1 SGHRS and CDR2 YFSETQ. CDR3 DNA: TGCGCCAGCAGGCATGGGACTAGCGGGGCGAGCTACTATGAGCAGTTCTTC. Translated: CASRHGTSGASYYEQFF.

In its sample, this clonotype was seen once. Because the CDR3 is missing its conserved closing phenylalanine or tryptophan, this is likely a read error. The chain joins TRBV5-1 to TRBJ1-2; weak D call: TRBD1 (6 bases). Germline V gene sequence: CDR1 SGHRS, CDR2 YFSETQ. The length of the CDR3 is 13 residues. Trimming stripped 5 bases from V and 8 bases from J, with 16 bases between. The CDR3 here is CASRTGPGGGYTV. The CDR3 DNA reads TGCGCCAGCAGGACAGGTCCCGGAGGGGGCTACACCGTC.

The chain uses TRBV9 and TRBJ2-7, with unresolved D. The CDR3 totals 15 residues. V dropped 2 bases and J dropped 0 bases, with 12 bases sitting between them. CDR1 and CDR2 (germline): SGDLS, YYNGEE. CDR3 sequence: CASSVTHAPSYEQYF. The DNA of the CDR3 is TGTGCCAGCAGCGTTACTCACGCGCCCTCCTACGAGCAGTACTTC.